The rows below give T cell receptor beta chains drawn from one sample of a study of identical twins. TCRdb ran MiXCR on the 5' RACE reads and lists one entry per CDR3 protein. The table includes about 530,000 distinct CDR3 sequences, 20% to 25% detected once. The data were also submitted as part of a second study, on yellow fever vaccine responses in identical twins.

Sequencing was carried out using CD4+ T cells sorted from blood. The receptors were gathered from a woman between 18 and 29 years old in good health. Each CDR3 is given with its conserved first and last residue.

TRBV2 | CASSEEAGGVSGELFF
TRBV6-1 | CASSPGTGSSTDTQYF
TRBV12-3/TRBV12-4 | CASSAPGGREIRTYNEQFF
TRBV20-1 | CSARDGLELYEQYF
TRBV4-2 | CASSQPGLAGHNEQFF
TRBV2 | CASKGSGGALETQYF
TRBV5-1 | CASSLESSGRYHEQFF
TRBV28 | CASSSVRTGGNTGELFF
TRBV3-1 | CASSRGPDNEQFF
TRBV6-2/TRBV6-3 | CASQSRGSTDTQYF
TRBV5-4 | CASSNTLRGPDTQYF
TRBV12-3/TRBV12-4 | CASRFTLGGSEAFF
TRBV10-3 | CAIRSGDIYNSPLHF
TRBV20-1 | CSATDGGAWQFF
TRBV12-3/TRBV12-4 | CASSFAGTGGFGEKLFF
TRBV28 | CASSFPGTYEQYF